This T cell receptor beta chain was sequenced for a study of spatial heterogeneity in lung cancer. Background on the study: Tumor-region counts of TCR transcripts tracked strongly with a T cell module score from matched bulk RNA-seq.

TCRdb reanalysed the 5' RACE reads using MiXCR and keeps one entry per CDR3 protein. The table has some 3,300 distinct CDR3 sequences, 5.5% to 6.5% seen once. CDR1 and CDR2 from the germline V gene are MNHEY and SMNVEV (reference sequence). This CDR3 is built from 14 residues. Trimming removed 4 bases at V and 1 base at J, with 11 bases between. Study results and caveats: Tumor mutation count correlated with how many alpha and beta TCRs expanded intratumorally.

Time point denoted: sample taken at primary tumor resection. About 73 TRACERx patients with early, untreated non-small cell lung cancer donated samples. Judged by abundance, this clonotype is medium-sized. Its cognate antigen is unknown. The chain recombines TRBV27 with TRBJ2-7, with D possibly TRBD1 on 5 matching bases. The receptor's source is a female donor with early-stage non-small cell lung cancer. Specimen: lung tumor tissue, collected at surgery. The DNA for the CDR3 is TGTGCCAGCAGTTCCCTGACAGATTCCTACGAGCAGTACTTC. Protein sequence: CASSSLTDSYEQYF.